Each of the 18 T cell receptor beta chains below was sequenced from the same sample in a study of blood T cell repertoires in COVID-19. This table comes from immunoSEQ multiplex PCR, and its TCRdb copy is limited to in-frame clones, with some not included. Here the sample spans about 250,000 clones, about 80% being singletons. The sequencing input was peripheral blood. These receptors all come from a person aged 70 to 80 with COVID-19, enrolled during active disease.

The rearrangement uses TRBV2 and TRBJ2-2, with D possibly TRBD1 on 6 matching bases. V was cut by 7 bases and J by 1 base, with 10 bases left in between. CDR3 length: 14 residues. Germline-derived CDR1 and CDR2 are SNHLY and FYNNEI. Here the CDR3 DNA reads TGTGCCAGCATTCGACAGGAGAACACCGGGGAGCTGTTTTTT. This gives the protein CASIRQENTGELFF.

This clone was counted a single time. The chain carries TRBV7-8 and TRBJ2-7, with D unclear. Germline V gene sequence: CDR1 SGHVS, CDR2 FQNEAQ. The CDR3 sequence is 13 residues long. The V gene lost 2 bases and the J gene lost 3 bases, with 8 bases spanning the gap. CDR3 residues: CASSLNSHYEQYF. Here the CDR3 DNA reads TGTGCCAGCAGCTTAAACAGCCACTACGAGCAGTACTTC.

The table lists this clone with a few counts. CDR3 sequence: CASSRGAWGYTF. The CDR3 DNA reads as TGTGCCAGCAGTCGGGGAGCGTGGGGCTACACCTTC. The gene calls are TRBV6-2 or TRBV6-3 and TRBJ1-2; D is undetermined. The CDR3 sequence is 12 residues long. Germline CDR1 MNHEY, CDR2 SVGEGT. The germline V and J ends were trimmed by 5 bases and 8 bases, with 12 bases remaining between them.

The CDR3 spells CASGSTTHTGNSPLHF. The DNA for the CDR3 is TGTGCCAGCGGCTCCACGACCCATACAGGGAATTCACCCCTCCACTTT. The chain couples TRBV6-6 to TRBJ1-6; tentative D call: TRBD1 (6 bases). V gave up 8 bases and J gave up 7 bases, with 21 bases separating them. Germline V lookup: CDR1 MNHNY, CDR2 SVGAGI (reference sequence). The CDR3 length is 16 residues.

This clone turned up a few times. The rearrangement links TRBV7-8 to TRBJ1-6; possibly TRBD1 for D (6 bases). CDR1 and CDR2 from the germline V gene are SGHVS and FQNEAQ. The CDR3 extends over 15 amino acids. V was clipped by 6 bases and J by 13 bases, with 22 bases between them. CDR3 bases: TGTGCCAGCAGAGGGGGTGGCGGGGGCGCCCCTCCCCTCCACTTT. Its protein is CASRGGGGGAPPLHF.

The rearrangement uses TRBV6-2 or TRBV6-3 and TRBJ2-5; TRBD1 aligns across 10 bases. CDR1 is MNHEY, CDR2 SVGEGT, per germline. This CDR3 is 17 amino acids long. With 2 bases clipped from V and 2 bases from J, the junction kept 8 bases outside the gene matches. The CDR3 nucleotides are TGTGCCAGCAGTTACCCCCGGGACAGGGGCCAGCAAGAGACCCAGTACTTC. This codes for CASSYPRDRGQQETQYF.

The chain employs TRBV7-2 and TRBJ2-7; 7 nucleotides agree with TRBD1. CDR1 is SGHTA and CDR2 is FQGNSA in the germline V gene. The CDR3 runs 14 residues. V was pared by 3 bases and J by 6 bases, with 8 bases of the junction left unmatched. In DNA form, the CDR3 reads TGTGCCAGCAGCTTTAAGGCAGGGGGATCCGAGCAGTACTTC. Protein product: CASSFKAGGSEQYF.

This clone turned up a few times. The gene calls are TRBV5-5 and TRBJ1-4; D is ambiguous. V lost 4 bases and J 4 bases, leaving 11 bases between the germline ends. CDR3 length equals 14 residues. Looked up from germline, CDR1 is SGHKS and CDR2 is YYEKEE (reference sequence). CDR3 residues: CASSQHVGNEKLFF. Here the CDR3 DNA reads TGTGCCAGCAGCCAACACGTTGGTAATGAAAAACTGTTTTTT.

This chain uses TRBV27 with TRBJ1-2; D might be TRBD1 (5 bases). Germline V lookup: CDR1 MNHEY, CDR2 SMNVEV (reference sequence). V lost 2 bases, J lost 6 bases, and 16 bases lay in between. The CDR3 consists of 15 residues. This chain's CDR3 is CASSLISGSLDGYTF. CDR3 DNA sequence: TGTGCCAGCAGTTTAATTTCAGGGTCTCTGGATGGCTACACCTTC.

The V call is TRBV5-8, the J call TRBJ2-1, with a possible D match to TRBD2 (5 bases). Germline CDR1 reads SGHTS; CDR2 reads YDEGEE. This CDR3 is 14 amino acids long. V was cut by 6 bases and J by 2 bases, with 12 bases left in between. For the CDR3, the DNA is TGTGCCAGCATCTTCAGCGGTCCCTACAATGAGCAGTTCTTC. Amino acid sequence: CASIFSGPYNEQFF.

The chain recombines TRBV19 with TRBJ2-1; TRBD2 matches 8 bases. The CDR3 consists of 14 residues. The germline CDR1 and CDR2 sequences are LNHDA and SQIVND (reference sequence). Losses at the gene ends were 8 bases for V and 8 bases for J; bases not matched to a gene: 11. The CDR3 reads CASCMKRESYEQFF. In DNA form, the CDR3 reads TGTGCCAGTTGCATGAAGCGGGAGAGCTATGAGCAGTTCTTC.

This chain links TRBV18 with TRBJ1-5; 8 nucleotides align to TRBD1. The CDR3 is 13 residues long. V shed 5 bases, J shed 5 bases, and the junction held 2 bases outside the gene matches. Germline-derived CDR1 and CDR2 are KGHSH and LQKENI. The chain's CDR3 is CASSTGQDQPQHF. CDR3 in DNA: TGTGCCAGCTCAACGGGACAGGATCAGCCCCAGCATTTT.

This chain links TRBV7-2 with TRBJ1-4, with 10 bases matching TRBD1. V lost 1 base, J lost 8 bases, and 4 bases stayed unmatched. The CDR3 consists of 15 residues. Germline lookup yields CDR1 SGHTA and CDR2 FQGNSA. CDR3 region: CASSLGTGGGEKLFF. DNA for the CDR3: TGTGCCAGCAGCTTAGGGACAGGGGGAGGAGAAAAACTGTTTTTT.

For the CDR3, the DNA is TGTGCCAGCAGCTTGGGTACAGGGTGGAGTACTGAAGCTTTCTTT. Translation gives CASSLGTGWSTEAFF. The chain couples TRBV5-6 to TRBJ1-1; D is perhaps TRBD1 (6 bases). The CDR3 is 15 residues long. V was clipped by 0 bases and J by 5 bases, with 14 bases between them. Germline CDR1 SGHDT, CDR2 YYEEEE.

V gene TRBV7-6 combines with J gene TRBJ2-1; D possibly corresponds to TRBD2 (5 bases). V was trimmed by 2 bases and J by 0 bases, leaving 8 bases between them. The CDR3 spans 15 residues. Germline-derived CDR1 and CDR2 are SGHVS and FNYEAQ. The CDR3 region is CASSLRENSYNEQFF. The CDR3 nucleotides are TGTGCCAGCAGCTTACGGGAAAACTCCTACAATGAGCAGTTCTTC.

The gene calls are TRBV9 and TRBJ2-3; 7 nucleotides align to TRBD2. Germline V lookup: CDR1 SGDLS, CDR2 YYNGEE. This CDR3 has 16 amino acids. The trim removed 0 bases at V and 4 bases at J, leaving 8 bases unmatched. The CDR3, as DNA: TGTGCCAGCAGCGTAGTCCCTAGCGGTAAGGCAGATACGCAGTATTTT. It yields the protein CASSVVPSGKADTQYF.

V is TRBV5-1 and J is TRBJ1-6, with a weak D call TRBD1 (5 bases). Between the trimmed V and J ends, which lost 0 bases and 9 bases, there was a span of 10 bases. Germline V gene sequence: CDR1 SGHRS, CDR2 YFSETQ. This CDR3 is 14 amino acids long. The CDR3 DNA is TGCGCCAGCAGCTTGGAGGGGCCGGGTTCACCCCTCCACTTT. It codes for CASSLEGPGSPLHF. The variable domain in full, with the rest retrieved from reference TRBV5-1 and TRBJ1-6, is KAGVTQTPRYLIKTRGQQVTLSCSPISGHRSVSWYQQTPGQGLQFLFEYFSETQRNKGNFPGRFSGRQFSNSRSEMNVSTLELGDSALYLCASSLEGPGSPLHFGNGTRLTVT.

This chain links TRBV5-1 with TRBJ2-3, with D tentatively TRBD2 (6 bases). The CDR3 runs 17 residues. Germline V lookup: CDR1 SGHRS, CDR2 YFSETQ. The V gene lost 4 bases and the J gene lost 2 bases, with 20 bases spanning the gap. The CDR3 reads CASSRSGGAGYTDTQYF. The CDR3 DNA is TGCGCCAGCAGCCGCTCGGGTGGGGCGGGATACACAGATACGCAGTATTTT.